One sample yielded the 22 T cell receptor beta chains listed below, sequenced in a study of cytomegalovirus exposure and HLA in healthy donors. 13 Jbeta primers and 60 Vbeta primers were used for the PCR. Assay used: immunoSEQ multiplex PCR; TCRdb lists only in-frame clones, some missing. The sample includes some 150,000 clones, about three quarters seen only once; the top ten take over 13%. Material for sequencing was PBMCs. These receptor sequences come from a human donor in good health.

The V call is TRBV4-2, the J call TRBJ1-5, with a tentative D call TRBD1 (5 bases). The germline gives CDR1 LGHNA, CDR2 YNFKEQ. This CDR3 has 16 residues. With 0 bases removed from V and 3 bases from J, the gap between germline ends came to 12 bases. The CDR3 spells CASSQEAQAFNQPQHF. CDR3 nucleotide sequence: TGTGCCAGCAGCCAAGAGGCACAGGCGTTCAATCAGCCCCAGCATTTT.

Here the CDR3 reads CASSKNRGSQPQHF. CDR3 sequence (DNA): TGTGCCAGCAGCAAGAACAGGGGTAGTCAGCCCCAGCATTTT. This chain links TRBV6-5 with TRBJ1-5; 7 bases map to TRBD1. The J segment lost 6 bases and the V segment lost 6 bases, leaving 8 bases of the junction unmatched. Germline CDR1 is MNHEY and CDR2 is SVGAGI. The CDR3 is 14 residues long.

The chain recombines TRBV5-1 with TRBJ1-1, with TRBD1 as a possible D gene (6 bases). Germline V CDR1 and CDR2: SGHRS, YFSETQ. CDR3 size: 14 residues. The germline V and J ends were trimmed by 1 base and 5 bases, with 12 bases remaining between them. Here the CDR3 DNA reads TGCGCCAGCAGCTTGATTGCCGACAGGACTGAAGCTTTCTTT. Its protein is CASSLIADRTEAFF. The whole variable domain, remainder taken from reference TRBV5-1 and TRBJ1-1, is KAGVTQTPRYLIKTRGQQVTLSCSPISGHRSVSWYQQTPGQGLQFLFEYFSETQRNKGNFPGRFSGRQFSNSRSEMNVSTLELGDSALYLCASSLIADRTEAFFGQGTRLTVV.

The chain joins TRBV11-1 to TRBJ2-2, with D hard to call. The CDR3 runs to 14 residues. From germline, CDR1 is SGHAT and CDR2 FQDESV (reference sequence). The V gene lost 1 base and the J gene lost 3 bases, with 6 bases spanning the gap. DNA of the CDR3: TGTGCCAGCAGCTTAGGTTCGTACACCGGGGAGCTGTTTTTT. It codes for CASSLGSYTGELFF.

This clone has only a few counts. This chain links TRBV7-8 with TRBJ1-1; D uncertain. Germline-derived CDR1 and CDR2 are SGHVS and FQNEAQ. CDR3 length equals 15 residues. The V end lost 2 bases, the J end lost 4 bases, and 14 bases lay between the germline ends. CDR3 nucleotides: TGTGCCAGCAGCTTATCATCAAACTACCCCACTGAAGCTTTCTTT. Its protein is CASSLSSNYPTEAFF.

The chain employs TRBV4-2 and TRBJ1-2; unclear D gene. This CDR3 is built from 14 residues. The germline V and J ends were trimmed by 0 bases and 5 bases, with 10 bases remaining between them. CDR1 and CDR2 from the germline V gene are LGHNA and YNFKEQ. CDR3 DNA: TGTGCCAGCAGCCAAGAAAGCGCTTCTTATGGCTACACCTTC. Translated, it gives CASSQESASYGYTF.

V gene TRBV4-2 combines with J gene TRBJ2-7, with D tentatively TRBD1 (5 bases). The V end lost 1 base, the J end lost 2 bases, and 9 bases lay between the germline ends. The CDR3 is 14 amino acids. Looked up from germline, CDR1 is LGHNA and CDR2 is YNFKEQ. Written as DNA, the CDR3 is TGTGCCAGCAGCCAAGTCAGGGTCCCCTACGAGCAGTACTTC. Amino acids: CASSQVRVPYEQYF.

The CDR3: CASSLQVLSGNEKLFF. CDR3 DNA sequence: TGTGCCAGTAGTCTACAGGTTTTATCGGGCAATGAAAAACTGTTTTTT. The V gene is TRBV19, the J gene TRBJ1-4, with a possible D match to TRBD1 (5 bases). Germline CDR1 is LNHDA and CDR2 is SQIVND (reference sequence). The CDR3 spans 16 residues. V gave up 5 bases and J gave up 5 bases, with 18 bases separating them.

This clone has more than one count but fewer than ten. The chain links TRBV7-8 to TRBJ2-5, with D perhaps TRBD2 (5 bases). The closer fit of TRBJ2-7 to the DNA end suggests the J call may be wrong. Germline CDR1 SGHVS, CDR2 FQNEAQ. The CDR3 loop spans 15 amino acids. DNA of the CDR3: TGTGCCAGCAGGGGCGAGGCCGCGGGTGCCTACGAGCAGTACTTC. Translated: CASRGEAAGAYEQYF.

This clone has more than one count but fewer than ten. The chain is built from TRBV19 and TRBJ1-4; D remains unclear. Trimming removed 9 bases from V and 1 base from J, with 12 bases in between. Germline values: CDR1 LNHDA, CDR2 SQIVND (reference sequence). The CDR3 runs 14 residues. The CDR3: CASTRGQTNEKLFF. CDR3 nucleotides: TGTGCCAGCACCCGAGGGCAAACTAATGAAAAACTGTTTTTT.

The chain uses TRBV6-5 and TRBJ2-5; 7 bases agree with TRBD1. After removal of 6 bases from V and 4 bases from J, the junction contained 8 bases not matched to a gene. The CDR3 contains 14 residues. Germline loops: CDR1 MNHEY, CDR2 SVGAGI. The CDR3 here is CASSSSDRAETQYF. The CDR3 nucleotides are TGTGCCAGCAGCTCCTCAGACAGGGCAGAGACCCAGTACTTC.

The chain carries TRBV19 and TRBJ2-2, with TRBD1 matching over 9 bases. The CDR3 runs 15 residues. Germline lookup yields CDR1 LNHDA and CDR2 SQIVND (reference sequence). V lost 7 bases to trimming and J lost 3 bases; unmatched junction nucleotides: 6. CDR3 coding DNA: TGTGCCAGTATTTGGGGACAGGGCTACACCGGGGAGCTGTTTTTT. Protein sequence: CASIWGQGYTGELFF.

The table lists this clone with a few counts. The gene calls are TRBV5-6 and TRBJ1-3, with D unclear. This CDR3 is built from 13 residues. Germline-derived CDR1 and CDR2 are SGHDT and YYEEEE. V dropped 0 bases and J dropped 4 bases, with 5 bases sitting between them. CDR3: CASSLGVGNTIYF. CDR3 in DNA: TGTGCCAGCAGCTTGGGCGTCGGAAACACCATATATTTT.

The chain carries TRBV2 and TRBJ2-7, with 12 bases aligning to TRBD2. The CDR3 contains 14 residues. Germline V gene data show CDR1 as SNHLY and CDR2 as FYNNEI. After removal of 3 bases from V and 5 bases from J, the junction contained 2 bases not matched to a gene. The CDR3 DNA follows: TGTGCCAGCAGTGATGCTAGCGGGAGGGACGAGCAGTACTTC. The encoded protein is CASSDASGRDEQYF.

This chain joins TRBV7-2 and TRBJ2-1, with 8 bases fitting TRBD2. The CDR3 runs 15 residues. Germline trimming cut 1 base from V and 6 bases from J; bases unmatched to any gene: 5. CDR1 is SGHTA, CDR2 FQGNSA, per germline. The DNA for the CDR3 is TGTGCCAGCAGCTTAGGGACTAGCAGGGGCAATGAGCAGTTCTTC. This sequence encodes CASSLGTSRGNEQFF.

The gene calls are TRBV27 and TRBJ2-7, with D possibly TRBD1 on 6 matching bases. Germline V CDR1 and CDR2: MNHEY, SMNVEV (reference sequence). The V gene lost 10 bases and the J gene lost 4 bases, with 14 bases spanning the gap. The CDR3 runs to 12 residues. CDR3 sequence: CATMDSLYEQYF. DNA of the CDR3: TGTGCCACCATGGACAGCTTATACGAGCAGTACTTC.

The rearrangement joins TRBV29-1 to TRBJ2-1, with 7 bases lining up with TRBD2. Germline V gene sequence: CDR1 SQVTM, CDR2 ANQGSEA. The CDR3 spans 15 residues. After removal of 7 bases from V and 2 bases from J, the junction contained 11 bases not matched to a gene. DNA of the CDR3: TGCAGCGCAAAAACCGGGACTACGACCTACAATGAGCAGTTCTTC. This codes for CSAKTGTTTYNEQFF.

The chain couples TRBV19 to TRBJ2-1; 13 bases match TRBD2. Unmatched junction bases numbered 12, after V lost 10 bases and J lost 3 bases. This CDR3 has 17 amino acids. Germline V gene data show CDR1 as LNHDA and CDR2 as SQIVND (reference sequence). The CDR3 DNA reads as TGTGCCACAAAGGGACTAGCGGGACCCCCTTTCTACAATGAGCAGTTCTTC. Translation gives CATKGLAGPPFYNEQFF.

This clone was counted only a few times. The chain recombines TRBV9 with TRBJ1-6; 7 nucleotides match TRBD1. J lost 0 bases, V lost 4 bases, and 7 bases had no gene match. CDR1 and CDR2 from the germline V gene are SGDLS and YYNGEE. The CDR3 length is 17 residues. CDR3: CASSSGQWSSYNSPLHF. The CDR3 DNA is TGTGCCAGCAGCTCGGGACAGTGGAGCTCCTATAATTCACCCCTCCACTTT.

This rearrangement joins TRBV9 to TRBJ2-5; 11 bases fit TRBD2. This CDR3 contains 14 residues. Per the germline V gene, CDR1 is SGDLS and CDR2 is YYNGEE. The trim removed 4 bases at V and 2 bases at J, leaving 1 base unmatched. The CDR3 loop is CASSTSGRQETQYF. The DNA of the CDR3 is TGTGCCAGCAGCACTAGCGGGAGACAAGAGACCCAGTACTTC.

This clone was counted once. The chain joins TRBV19 to TRBJ2-7; D is possibly TRBD1 (5 bases). The CDR3 is 12 residues long. CDR1 and CDR2 (germline): LNHDA, SQIVND (reference sequence). V lost 3 bases and J 5 bases, leaving 8 bases between the germline ends. CDR3 coding DNA: TGTGCCAGTAGTATGTCCAGGGACGAGCAGTACTTC. Residues: CASSMSRDEQYF.

The chain employs TRBV7-8 and TRBJ1-2; weak D call: TRBD1 (6 bases). This CDR3 is built from 12 residues. CDR1 SGHVS and CDR2 FQNEAQ come from the germline V gene. V shed 5 bases and J shed 6 bases, with 10 bases lying between them. In DNA form, the CDR3 reads TGTGCCAGCAGCCCCCGACAGGATGGCTACACCTTC. Its protein product is CASSPRQDGYTF.